This T cell receptor (beta chain) was retrieved from a study of blood T cell repertoires in COVID-19. Study-level information: The samples span acute and convalescent COVID-19 from the United States, Italy and Spain.

Original processing methods: By means of reference gene primer amplification, nucleated cell counts were estimated. TCRdb keeps only in-frame clones here, not all; method: immunoSEQ multiplex PCR. D and trimming were read from the DNA, whereas the V and J calls and clone size are those reported in that table. The sample shows more than 110,000 clones, 75% to 80% of them seen only once. The CDR3 sequence is 14 residues long. Deletions cut 2 bases from V and 0 bases from J, with 8 bases between. Germline CDR1 reads SGDLS; CDR2 reads YYNGEE. This clone was observed a handful of times. Clinical history reported by participants formed the basis on which cohorts were assigned.

Sequencing input: PBMCs or T cells enriched from blood (not recorded which). This TCR was sampled from a woman aged 45 to 65 who had recovered from COVID-19. V and J are TRBV9 and TRBJ1-1, with a possible D match to TRBD1 (5 bases). The CDR3 protein is CASSVGHLNTEAFF. As DNA, the CDR3 is TGTGCCAGCAGCGTTGGACACTTGAACACTGAAGCTTTCTTT.